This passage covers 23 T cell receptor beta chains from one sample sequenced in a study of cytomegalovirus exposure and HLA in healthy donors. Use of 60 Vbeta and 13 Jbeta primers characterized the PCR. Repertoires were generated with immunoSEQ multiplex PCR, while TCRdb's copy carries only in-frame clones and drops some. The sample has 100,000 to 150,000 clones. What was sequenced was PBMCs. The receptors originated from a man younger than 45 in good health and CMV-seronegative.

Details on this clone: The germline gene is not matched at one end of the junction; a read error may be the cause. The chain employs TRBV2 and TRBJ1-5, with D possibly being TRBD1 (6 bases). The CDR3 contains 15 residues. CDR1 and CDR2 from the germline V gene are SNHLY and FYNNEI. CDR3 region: CASSEGTISNQPQHF. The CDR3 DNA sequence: TGTGCCAGCAGCGAAGGGACAATTAGCAATCAGCCCCAGCATTTT.

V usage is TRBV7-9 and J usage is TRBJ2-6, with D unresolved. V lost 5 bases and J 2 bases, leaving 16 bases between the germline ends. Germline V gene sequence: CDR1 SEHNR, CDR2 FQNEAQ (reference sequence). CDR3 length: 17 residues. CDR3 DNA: TGTGCCAGCAGCCCGAGAGGCCCCCGGACTGGGGCCAACGTCCTGACTTTC. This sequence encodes CASSPRGPRTGANVLTF.

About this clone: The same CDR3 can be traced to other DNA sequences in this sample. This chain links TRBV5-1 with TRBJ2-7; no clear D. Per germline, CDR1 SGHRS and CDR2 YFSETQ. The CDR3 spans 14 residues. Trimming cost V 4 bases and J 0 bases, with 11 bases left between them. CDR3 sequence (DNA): TGCGCCAGCAGCCTGTTAGGCGGCTCCTACGAGCAGTACTTC. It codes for CASSLLGGSYEQYF.

DNA of the CDR3: TGTGCCAGCTCACCCGCCCAGGTCGGCTATGGCTACACCTTC. Amino acids: CASSPAQVGYGYTF. The J gene is TRBJ1-2, the V gene TRBV18; D not certain. The V end was cut by 3 bases, the J end by 4 bases, with 12 bases between. The V gene's germline CDR1 is KGHSH and CDR2 LQKENI. The CDR3 runs to 14 residues.

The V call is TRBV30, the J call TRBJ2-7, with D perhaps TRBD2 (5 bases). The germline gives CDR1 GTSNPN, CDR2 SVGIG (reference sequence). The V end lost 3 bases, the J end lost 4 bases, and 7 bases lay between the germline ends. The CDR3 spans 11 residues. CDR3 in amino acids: CAWRVAYEQYF. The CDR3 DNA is TGTGCCTGGAGGGTAGCGTACGAGCAGTACTTC.

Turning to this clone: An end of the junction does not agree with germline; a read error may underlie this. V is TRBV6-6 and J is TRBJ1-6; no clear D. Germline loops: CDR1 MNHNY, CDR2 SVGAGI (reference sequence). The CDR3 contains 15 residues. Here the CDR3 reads CASSYSTQFNSLLHF. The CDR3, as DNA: TGTGCCAGCAGTTACTCGACACAGTTCAATTCACTCCTCCACTTT.

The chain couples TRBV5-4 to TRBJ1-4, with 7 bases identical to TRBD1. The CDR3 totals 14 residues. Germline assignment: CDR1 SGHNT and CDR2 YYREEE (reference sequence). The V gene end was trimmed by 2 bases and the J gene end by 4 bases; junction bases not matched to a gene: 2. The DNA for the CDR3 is TGTGCCAGCAGCTTCGGGACAGTTAATGAAAAACTGTTTTTT. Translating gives CASSFGTVNEKLFF.

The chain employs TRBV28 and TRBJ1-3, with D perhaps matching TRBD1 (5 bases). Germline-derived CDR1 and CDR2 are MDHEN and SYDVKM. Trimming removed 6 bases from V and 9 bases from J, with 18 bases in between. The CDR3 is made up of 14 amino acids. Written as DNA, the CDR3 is TGTGCCAGCAGCTTACAGGCTCTGGAAACCACCATATATTTT. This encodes CASSLQALETTIYF.

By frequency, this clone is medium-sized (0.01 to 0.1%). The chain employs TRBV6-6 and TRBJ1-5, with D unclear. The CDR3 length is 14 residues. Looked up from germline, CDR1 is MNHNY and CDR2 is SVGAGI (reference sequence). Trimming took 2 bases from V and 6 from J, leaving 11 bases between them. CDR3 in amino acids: CASSYASEGQPQHF. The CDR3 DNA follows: TGTGCCAGCAGTTACGCCTCGGAGGGTCAGCCCCAGCATTTT.

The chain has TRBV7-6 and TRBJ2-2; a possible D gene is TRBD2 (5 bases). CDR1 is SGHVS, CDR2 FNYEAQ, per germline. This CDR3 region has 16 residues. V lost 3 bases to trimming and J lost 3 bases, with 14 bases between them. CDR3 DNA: TGTGCCAGCAGCTTGATAAGGCTAGCTGACACCGGGGAGCTGTTTTTT. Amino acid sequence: CASSLIRLADTGELFF.

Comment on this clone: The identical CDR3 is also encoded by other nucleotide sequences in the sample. As DNA, the CDR3 is TGCAGCGTTGTACTAGTTGGGACAGGCAATGAGCAGTTCTTC. It yields the protein CSVVLVGTGNEQFF. The chain employs TRBV29-1 and TRBJ2-1; 8 nucleotides match TRBD1. CDR1 and CDR2 (germline): SQVTM, ANQGSEA. The CDR3 has 14 residues. J was trimmed by 6 bases and V by 4 bases; bases with no gene match: 8.

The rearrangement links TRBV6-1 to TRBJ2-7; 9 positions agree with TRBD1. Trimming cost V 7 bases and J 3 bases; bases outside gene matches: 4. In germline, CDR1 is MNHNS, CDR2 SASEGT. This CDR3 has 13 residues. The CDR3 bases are TGTGCCAGCAAAGGGACAGGGAGCTACGAGCAGTACTTC. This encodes CASKGTGSYEQYF.

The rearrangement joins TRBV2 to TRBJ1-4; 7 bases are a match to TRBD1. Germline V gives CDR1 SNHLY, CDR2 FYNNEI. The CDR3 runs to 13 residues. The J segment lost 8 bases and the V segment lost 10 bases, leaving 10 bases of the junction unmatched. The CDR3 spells CATSIGGWEKLFF. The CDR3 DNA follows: TGTGCCACAAGCATAGGGGGCTGGGAAAAACTGTTTTTT. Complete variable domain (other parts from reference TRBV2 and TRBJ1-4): EPEVTQTPSHQVTQMGQEVILRCVPISNHLYFYWYRQILGQKVEFLVSFYNNEISEKSEIFDDQFSVERPDGSNFTLKIRSTKLEDSAMYFCATSIGGWEKLFFGSGTQLSVL.

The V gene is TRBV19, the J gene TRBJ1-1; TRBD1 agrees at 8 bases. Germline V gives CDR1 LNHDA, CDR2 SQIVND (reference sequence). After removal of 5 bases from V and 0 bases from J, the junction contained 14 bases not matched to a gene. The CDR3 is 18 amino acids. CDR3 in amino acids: CASSVGQARDSMNTEAFF. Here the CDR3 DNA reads TGTGCCAGTAGTGTGGGACAGGCCCGAGACTCCATGAACACTGAAGCTTTCTTT.

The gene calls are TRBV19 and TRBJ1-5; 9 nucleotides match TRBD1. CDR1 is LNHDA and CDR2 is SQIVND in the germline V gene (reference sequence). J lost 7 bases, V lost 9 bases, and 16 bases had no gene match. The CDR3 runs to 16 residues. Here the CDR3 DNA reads TGTGCCAGCTTGGGGGGACAGGGTGGGGTAGGGCAGCCCCAGCATTTT. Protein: CASLGGQGGVGQPQHF.

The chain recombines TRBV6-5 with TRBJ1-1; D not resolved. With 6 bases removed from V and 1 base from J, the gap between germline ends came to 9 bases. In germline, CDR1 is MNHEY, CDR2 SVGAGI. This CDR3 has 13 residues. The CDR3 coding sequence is TGTGCCAGCAGCAACAGCAAGAACACTGAAGCTTTCTTT. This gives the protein CASSNSKNTEAFF.

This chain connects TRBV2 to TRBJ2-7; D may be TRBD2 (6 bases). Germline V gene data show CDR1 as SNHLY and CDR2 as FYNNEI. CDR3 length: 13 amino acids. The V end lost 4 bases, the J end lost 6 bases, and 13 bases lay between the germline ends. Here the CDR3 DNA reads TGTGCCAGCAGTGGGGGGGTCCAGAGCGAGCAGTACTTC. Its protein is CASSGGVQSEQYF.

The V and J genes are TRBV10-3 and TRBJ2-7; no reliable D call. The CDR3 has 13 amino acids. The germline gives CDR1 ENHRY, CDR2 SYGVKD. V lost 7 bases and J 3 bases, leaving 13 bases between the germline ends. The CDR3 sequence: CAITPLPHYEQYF. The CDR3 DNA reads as TGTGCCATCACCCCTCTACCCCACTACGAGCAGTACTTC.

CDR3 residues: CAWSGAGQGPSGANVLTF. CDR3 nucleotides: TGTGCCTGGAGTGGGGCGGGACAGGGCCCATCTGGGGCCAACGTCCTGACTTTC. The chain joins TRBV30 to TRBJ2-6, with 9 positions matching TRBD1. Looked up from germline, CDR1 is GTSNPN and CDR2 is SVGIG (reference sequence). Trimming at V came to 1 base and at J to 1 base, leaving 8 bases not matched to a gene. There are 18 residues in the CDR3.

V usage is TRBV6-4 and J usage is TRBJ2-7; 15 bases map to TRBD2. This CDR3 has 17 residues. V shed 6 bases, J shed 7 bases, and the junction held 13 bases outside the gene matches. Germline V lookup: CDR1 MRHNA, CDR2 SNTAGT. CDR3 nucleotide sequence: TGTGCCAGCAGGGCGGGACACCTAGGACTAGCGGGAGGGGAGCAGTACTTC. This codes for CASRAGHLGLAGGEQYF.

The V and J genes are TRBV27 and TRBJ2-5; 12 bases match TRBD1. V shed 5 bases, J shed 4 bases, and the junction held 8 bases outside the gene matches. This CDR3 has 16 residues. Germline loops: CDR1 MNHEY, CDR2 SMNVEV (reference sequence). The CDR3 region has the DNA TGTGCCAGCAGTCGAGCCCGGGACAGGGGGCTAGAGACCCAGTACTTC. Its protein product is CASSRARDRGLETQYF.

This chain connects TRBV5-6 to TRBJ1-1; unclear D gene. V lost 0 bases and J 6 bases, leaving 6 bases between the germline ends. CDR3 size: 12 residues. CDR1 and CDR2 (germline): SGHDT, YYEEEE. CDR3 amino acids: CASSLEDSEAFF. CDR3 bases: TGTGCCAGCAGCTTGGAAGACTCTGAAGCTTTCTTT.

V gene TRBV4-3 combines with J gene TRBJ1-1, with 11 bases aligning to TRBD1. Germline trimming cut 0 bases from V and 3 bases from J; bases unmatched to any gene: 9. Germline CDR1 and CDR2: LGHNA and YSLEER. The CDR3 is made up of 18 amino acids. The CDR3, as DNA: TGCGCCAGCAGCCAAGATAATGTAGGACAGGGGGCTGACACTGAAGCTTTCTTT. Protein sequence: CASSQDNVGQGADTEAFF.